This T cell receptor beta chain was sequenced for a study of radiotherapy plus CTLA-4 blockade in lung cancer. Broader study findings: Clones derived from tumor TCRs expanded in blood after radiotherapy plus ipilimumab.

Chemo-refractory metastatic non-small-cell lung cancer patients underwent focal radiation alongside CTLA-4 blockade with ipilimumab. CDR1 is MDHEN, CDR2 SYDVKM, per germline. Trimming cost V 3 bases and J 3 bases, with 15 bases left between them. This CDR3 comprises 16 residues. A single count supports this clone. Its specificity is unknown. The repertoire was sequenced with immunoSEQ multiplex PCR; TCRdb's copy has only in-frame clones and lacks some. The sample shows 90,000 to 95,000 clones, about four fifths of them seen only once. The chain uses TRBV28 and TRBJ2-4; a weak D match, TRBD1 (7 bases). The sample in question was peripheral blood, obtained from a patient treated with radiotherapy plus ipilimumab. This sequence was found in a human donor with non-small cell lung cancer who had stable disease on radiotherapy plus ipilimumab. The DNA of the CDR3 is TGTGCCAGCAGTTTGGACCCAGGGGGGCTCAAAAACATTCAGTACTTC. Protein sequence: CASSLDPGGLKNIQYF.